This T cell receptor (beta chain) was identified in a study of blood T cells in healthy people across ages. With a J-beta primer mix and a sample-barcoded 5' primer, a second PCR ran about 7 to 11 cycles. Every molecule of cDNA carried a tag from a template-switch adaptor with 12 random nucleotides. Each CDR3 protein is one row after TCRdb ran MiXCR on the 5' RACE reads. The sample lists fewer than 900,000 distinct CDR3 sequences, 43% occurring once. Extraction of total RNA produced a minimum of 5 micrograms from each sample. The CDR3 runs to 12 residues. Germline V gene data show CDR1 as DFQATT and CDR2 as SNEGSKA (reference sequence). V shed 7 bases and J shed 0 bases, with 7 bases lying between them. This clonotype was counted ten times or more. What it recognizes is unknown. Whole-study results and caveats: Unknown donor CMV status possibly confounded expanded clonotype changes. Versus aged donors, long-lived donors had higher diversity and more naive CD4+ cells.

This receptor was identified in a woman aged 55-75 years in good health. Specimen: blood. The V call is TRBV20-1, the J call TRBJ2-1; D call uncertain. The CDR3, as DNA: TGCAGTGGTGCGTCCTCCTACAATGAGCAGTTCTTC. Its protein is CSGASSYNEQFF.